Below, 3 T cell receptor beta chains from the same sample are listed, as sequenced in a study of identical twins. TCRdb recomputed calls from the 5' RACE reads with MiXCR, one row per CDR3 protein. The table records roughly 18,000 distinct CDR3 sequences, just under 70% of them present only once. The material sequenced was memory (CD45RO+) T cells sorted from blood. These receptors all stem from a woman aged 18-29 years in good health. This table probably holds off-target reads from a library built for another chain.

This clonotype was counted a few times. CDR3 amino acids: CASRTAGPNTEAFF. The CDR3 DNA sequence: TGTGCCAGCAGGACCGCGGGACCTAACACTGAAGCTTTCTTT. This chain uses TRBV6-1 with TRBJ1-1; tentatively, D is TRBD1 (5 bases). CDR1 is MNHNS, CDR2 SASEGT, per germline. V was trimmed by 6 bases and J by 2 bases, leaving 13 bases between them. The CDR3 contains 14 residues.

This clonotype was detected a few times. The chain recombines TRBV10-3 with TRBJ1-5, with D uncertain. The germline CDR1 and CDR2 sequences are ENHRY and SYGVKD. CDR3 length: 13 amino acids. V lost 11 bases, J lost 1 base, and 12 bases lay in between. CDR3 DNA sequence: TGTGCCGCCTCCCAAGGGAGCAATCAGCCCCAGCATTTT. Its translation is CAASQGSNQPQHF.

This rearrangement joins TRBV12-3 or TRBV12-4 to TRBJ2-2, with a weak D call TRBD2 (5 bases). CDR3 length equals 13 residues. Trimming stripped 5 bases from V and 7 bases from J, with 11 bases between. Written as DNA, the CDR3 is TGTGCCAGCAGTCAACAGCGGTTCGGGGAGCTGTTTTTT. Translating gives CASSQQRFGELFF.